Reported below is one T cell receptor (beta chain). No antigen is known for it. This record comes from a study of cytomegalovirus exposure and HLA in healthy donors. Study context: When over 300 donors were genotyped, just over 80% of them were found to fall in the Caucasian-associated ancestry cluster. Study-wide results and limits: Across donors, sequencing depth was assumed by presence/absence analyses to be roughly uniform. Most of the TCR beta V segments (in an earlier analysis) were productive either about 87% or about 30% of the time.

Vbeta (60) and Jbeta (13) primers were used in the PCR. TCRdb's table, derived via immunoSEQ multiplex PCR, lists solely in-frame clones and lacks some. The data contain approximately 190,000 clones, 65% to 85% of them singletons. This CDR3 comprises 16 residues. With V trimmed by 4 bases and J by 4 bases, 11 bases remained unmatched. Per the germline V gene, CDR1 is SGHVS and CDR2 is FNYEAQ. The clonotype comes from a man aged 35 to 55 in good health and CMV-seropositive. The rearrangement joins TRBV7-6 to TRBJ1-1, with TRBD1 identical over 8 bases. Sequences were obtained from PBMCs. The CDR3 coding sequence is TGTGCCAGCAGCTCGGGGACAGGTAAGAGGTCCACTGAAGCTTTCTTT. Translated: CASSSGTGKRSTEAFF. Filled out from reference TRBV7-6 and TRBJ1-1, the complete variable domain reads GAGVSQSPRYKVTKRGQDVALRCDPISGHVSLYWYRQALGQGPEFLTYFNYEAQQDKSGLPNDRFSAERPEGSISTLTIQRTEQRDSAMYRCASSSGTGKRSTEAFFGQGTRLTVV.